These 8 T cell receptor beta chains came from one sample sequenced in a study of cytomegalovirus exposure and HLA in healthy donors. The PCR had 60 Vbeta and 13 Jbeta primers. Method: immunoSEQ multiplex PCR; TCRdb's copy keeps in-frame clones and lacks some. This sample has over 150,000 clones, with 75% to 90% found just once. The sequenced sample consisted of PBMCs. These receptors were taken from a girl aged 2-10 years in good health and CMV-seropositive.

The chain has TRBV6-1 and TRBJ2-5, with TRBD2 matching 12 bases. V dropped 4 bases and J dropped 5; count of bases not matched to a gene: 8. Germline CDR1 is MNHNS and CDR2 is SASEGT. The CDR3 spans 16 residues. The CDR3 DNA reads TGTGCCAGCAGTGGAAGACTAGCGGGAGTCAGGGAGACCCAGTACTTC. This gives the protein CASSGRLAGVRETQYF.

The chain joins TRBV7-2 to TRBJ2-7; 7 positions match TRBD2. The CDR3 covers 17 residues. The ends lost 5 bases at V and 0 bases at J; junction bases unmatched: 13. Germline V gene lookup returns CDR1 SGHTA and CDR2 FQGNSA. Here the CDR3 DNA reads TGTGCCAGCAGCCCTAGCCCCCTAGCGGAGGTCTCCTACGAGCAGTACTTC. Encoded protein: CASSPSPLAEVSYEQYF.

The V and J genes are TRBV28 and TRBJ2-7; TRBD2 matches 10 bases. V shed 10 bases, J shed 7 bases, and the junction held 13 bases outside the gene matches. CDR3 length equals 14 residues. CDR1 and CDR2 from the germline V gene are MDHEN and SYDVKM. Written as DNA, the CDR3 is TGTGCCACCAACGCTCTAGCGGGAGTACGAGAGCAGTACTTC. It yields the protein CATNALAGVREQYF. The variable domain in full, completed from reference TRBV28 and TRBJ2-7, reads DVKVTQSSRYLVKRTGEKVFLECVQDMDHENMFWYRQDPGLGLRLIYFSYDVKMKEKGDIPEGYSVSREKKERFSLILESASTNQTSMYLCATNALAGVREQYFGPGTRLTVT.

The CDR3 is CASSDFDTEAFF. The DNA for the CDR3 is TGTGCCAGCAGTGATTTCGACACTGAAGCTTTCTTT. The genes are TRBV25-1 and TRBJ1-1; D gene ambiguous. V lost 3 bases and J 3 bases, leaving 5 bases between the germline ends. Germline V gene data show CDR1 as MGHDK and CDR2 as SYGVNS. The CDR3 is 12 residues long.

V gene TRBV6-1 combines with J gene TRBJ2-3; 8 nucleotides align to TRBD2. This CDR3 contains 16 residues. The V gene's germline CDR1 is MNHNS and CDR2 SASEGT. J was trimmed by 4 bases and V by 2 bases; bases with no gene match: 8. The DNA for the CDR3 is TGTGCCAGCAGTGAAAGGGTTAGCGGGATATCAGATACGCAGTATTTT. Its protein product is CASSERVSGISDTQYF.

This clone was observed once. This chain links TRBV5-1 with TRBJ2-7; 10 bases agree with TRBD2. Per the germline V gene, CDR1 is SGHRS and CDR2 is YFSETQ. This CDR3 is 16 amino acids long. J was trimmed by 4 bases and V by 4 bases; bases with no gene match: 11. The CDR3 loop is CASSLSPAGGGYEQYF. Here the CDR3 DNA reads TGCGCCAGCAGCCTTTCCCCAGCGGGGGGGGGATACGAGCAGTACTTC.

V gene TRBV28 combines with J gene TRBJ2-7; 7 bases map to TRBD1. The V segment lost 6 bases and the J segment 1 base; nucleotides outside the gene matches: 6. The length of the CDR3 is 14 residues. Germline CDR1 MDHEN, CDR2 SYDVKM. Here the CDR3 DNA reads TGTGCCAGCAGCCTACAGGGGATGTCCTACGAGCAGTACTTC. Residues: CASSLQGMSYEQYF.

In its sample, this clone was seen once. This chain links TRBV11-2 with TRBJ2-4, with TRBD2 identical over 7 bases. The CDR3 length is 16 residues. CDR1 and CDR2 (germline): SGHAT, FQNNGV. Trimming cost V 2 bases and J 3 bases; bases outside gene matches: 7. In nucleotides, the CDR3 is TGTGCCAGCAGCTTATGGGTTGGGAGGGTCAAAAACATTCAGTACTTC. This encodes CASSLWVGRVKNIQYF.